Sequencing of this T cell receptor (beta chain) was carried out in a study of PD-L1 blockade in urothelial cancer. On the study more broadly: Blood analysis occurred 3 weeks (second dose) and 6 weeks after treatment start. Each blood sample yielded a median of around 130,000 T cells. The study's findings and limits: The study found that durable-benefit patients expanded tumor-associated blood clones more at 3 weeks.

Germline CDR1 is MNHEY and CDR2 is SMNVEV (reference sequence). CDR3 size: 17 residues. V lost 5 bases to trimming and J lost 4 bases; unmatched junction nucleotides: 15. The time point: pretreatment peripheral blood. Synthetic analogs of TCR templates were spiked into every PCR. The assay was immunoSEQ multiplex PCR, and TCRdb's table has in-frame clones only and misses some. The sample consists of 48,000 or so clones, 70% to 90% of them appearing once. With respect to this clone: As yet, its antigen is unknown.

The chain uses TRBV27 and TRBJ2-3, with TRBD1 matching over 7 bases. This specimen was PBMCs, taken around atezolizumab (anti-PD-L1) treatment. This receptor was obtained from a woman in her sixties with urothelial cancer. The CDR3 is CASSPRQGEGVADTQYF. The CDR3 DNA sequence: TGTGCCAGCAGTCCAAGACAGGGTGAGGGGGTAGCAGATACGCAGTATTTT.